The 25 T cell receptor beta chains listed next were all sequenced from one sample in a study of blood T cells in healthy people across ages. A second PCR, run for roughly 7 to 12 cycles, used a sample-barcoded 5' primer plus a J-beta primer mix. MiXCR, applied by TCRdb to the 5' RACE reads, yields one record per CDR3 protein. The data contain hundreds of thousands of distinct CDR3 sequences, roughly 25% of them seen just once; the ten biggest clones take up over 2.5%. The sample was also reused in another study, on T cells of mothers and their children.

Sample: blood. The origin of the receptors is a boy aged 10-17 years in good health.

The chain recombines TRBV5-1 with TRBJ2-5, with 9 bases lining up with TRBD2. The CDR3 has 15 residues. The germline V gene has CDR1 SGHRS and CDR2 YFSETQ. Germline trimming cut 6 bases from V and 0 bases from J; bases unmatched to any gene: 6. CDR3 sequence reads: CASKRGATYQETQYF. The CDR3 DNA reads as TGCGCCAGCAAGCGGGGGGCTACGTACCAAGAGACCCAGTACTTC.

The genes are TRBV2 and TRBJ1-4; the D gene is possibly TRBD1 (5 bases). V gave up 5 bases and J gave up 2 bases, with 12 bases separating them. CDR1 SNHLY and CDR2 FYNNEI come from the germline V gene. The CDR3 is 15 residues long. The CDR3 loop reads CASSPIGGTNEKLFF. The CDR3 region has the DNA TGTGCCAGCAGTCCCATTGGGGGGACTAATGAAAAACTGTTTTTT.

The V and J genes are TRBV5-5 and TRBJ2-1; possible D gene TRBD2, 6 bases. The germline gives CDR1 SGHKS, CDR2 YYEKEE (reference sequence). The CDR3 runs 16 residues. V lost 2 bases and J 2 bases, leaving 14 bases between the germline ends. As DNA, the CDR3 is TGTGCCAGCAGCTTCAGGACTGGAGGGACCTACAATGAGCAGTTCTTC. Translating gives CASSFRTGGTYNEQFF.

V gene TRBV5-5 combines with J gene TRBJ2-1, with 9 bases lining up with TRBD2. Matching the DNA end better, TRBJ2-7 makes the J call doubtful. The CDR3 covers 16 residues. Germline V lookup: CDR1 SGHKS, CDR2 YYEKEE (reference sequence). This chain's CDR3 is CASSLAASGIGYEQYV. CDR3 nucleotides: TGTGCCAGCAGCTTGGCCGCTAGCGGGATCGGCTACGAGCAGTACGTC.

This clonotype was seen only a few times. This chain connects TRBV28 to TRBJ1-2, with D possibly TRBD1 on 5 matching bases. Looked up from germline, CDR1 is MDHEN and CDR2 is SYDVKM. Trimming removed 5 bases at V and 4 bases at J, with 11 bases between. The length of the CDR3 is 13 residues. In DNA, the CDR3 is TGTGCCAGCAGTGTGGGGGAATTCTATGGCTACACCTTC. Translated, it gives CASSVGEFYGYTF.

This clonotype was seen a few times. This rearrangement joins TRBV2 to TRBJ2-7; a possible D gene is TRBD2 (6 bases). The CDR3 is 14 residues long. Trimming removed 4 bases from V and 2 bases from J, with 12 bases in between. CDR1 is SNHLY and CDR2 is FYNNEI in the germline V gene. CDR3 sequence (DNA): TGTGCCAGCAGTGCAGGGCGGGGTCCCTACGAGCAGTACTTC. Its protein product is CASSAGRGPYEQYF.

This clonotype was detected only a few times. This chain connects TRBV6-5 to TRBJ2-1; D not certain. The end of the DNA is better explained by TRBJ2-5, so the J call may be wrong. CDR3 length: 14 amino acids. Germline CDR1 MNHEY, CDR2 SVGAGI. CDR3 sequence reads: CASSSPGHKETQYF. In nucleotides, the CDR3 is TGTGCCAGCAGTTCACCCGGTCACAAAGAGACCCAGTACTTC.

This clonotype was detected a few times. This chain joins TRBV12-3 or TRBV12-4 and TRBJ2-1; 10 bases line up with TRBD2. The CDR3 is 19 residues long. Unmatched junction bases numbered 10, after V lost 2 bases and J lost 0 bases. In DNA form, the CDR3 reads TGTGCCAGCAGTTTACAAAGGACTAGCGGACGAAGCTCCTACAATGAGCAGTTCTTC. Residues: CASSLQRTSGRSSYNEQFF.

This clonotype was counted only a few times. CDR3 coding DNA: TGTGCCAGCAGTTTAAGGGCAGGAGTTAACTATGGCTACACCTTC. This sequence encodes CASSLRAGVNYGYTF. The chain employs TRBV27 and TRBJ1-2; the D is unclear. CDR3 length equals 15 residues. Germline assignment: CDR1 MNHEY and CDR2 SMNVEV (reference sequence). The V gene lost 2 bases and the J gene lost 1 base, with 11 bases spanning the gap.

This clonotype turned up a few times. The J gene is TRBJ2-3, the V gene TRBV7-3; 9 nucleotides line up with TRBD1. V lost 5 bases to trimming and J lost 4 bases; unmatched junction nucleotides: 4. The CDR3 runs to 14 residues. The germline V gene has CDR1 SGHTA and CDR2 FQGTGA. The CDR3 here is CASSIRQGADTQYF. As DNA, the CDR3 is TGTGCCAGCAGCATCAGACAGGGGGCAGATACGCAGTATTTT.

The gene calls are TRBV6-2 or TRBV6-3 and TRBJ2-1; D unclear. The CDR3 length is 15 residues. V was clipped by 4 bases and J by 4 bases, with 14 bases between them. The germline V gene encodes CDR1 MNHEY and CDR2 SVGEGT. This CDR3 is CASSLSGTWYNEQFF. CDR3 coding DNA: TGTGCCAGCAGTTTGTCGGGTACGTGGTACAATGAGCAGTTCTTC.

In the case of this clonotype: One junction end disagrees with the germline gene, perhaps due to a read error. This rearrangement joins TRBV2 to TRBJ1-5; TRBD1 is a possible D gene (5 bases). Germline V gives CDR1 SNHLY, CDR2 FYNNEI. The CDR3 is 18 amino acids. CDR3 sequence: CAGSTRQSRRSSNQPQHF. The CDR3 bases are TGTGCCGGCAGTACCCGACAGTCACGTAGGAGTAGCAATCAGCCCCAGCATTTT.

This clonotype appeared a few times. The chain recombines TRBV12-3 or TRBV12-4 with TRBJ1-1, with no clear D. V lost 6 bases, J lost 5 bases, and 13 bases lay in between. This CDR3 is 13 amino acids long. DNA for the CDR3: TGTGCCAGCAGCCCGGGCCCCGGGACTGAAGCTTTCTTT. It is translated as CASSPGPGTEAFF.

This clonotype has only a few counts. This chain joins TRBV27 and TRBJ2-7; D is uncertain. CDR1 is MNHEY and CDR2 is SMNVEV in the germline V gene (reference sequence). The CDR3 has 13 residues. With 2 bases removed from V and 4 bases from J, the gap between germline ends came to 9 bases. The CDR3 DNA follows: TGTGCCAGCAGTTTAAGTGTAAGATACGAGCAGTACTTC. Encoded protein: CASSLSVRYEQYF.

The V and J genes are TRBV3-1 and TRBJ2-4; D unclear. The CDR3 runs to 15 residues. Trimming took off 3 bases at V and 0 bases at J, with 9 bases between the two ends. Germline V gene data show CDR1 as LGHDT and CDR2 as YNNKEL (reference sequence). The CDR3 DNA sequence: TGTGCCAGCAGCCATGCCAGCGTAGCCAAAAACATTCAGTACTTC. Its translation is CASSHASVAKNIQYF. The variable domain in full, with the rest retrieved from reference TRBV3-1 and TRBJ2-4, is DTAVSQTPKYLVTQMGNDKSIKCEQNLGHDTMYWYKQDSKKFLKIMFSYNNKELIINETVPNRFSPKSPDKAHLNLHINSLELGDSAVYFCASSHASVAKNIQYFGAGTRLSVL.

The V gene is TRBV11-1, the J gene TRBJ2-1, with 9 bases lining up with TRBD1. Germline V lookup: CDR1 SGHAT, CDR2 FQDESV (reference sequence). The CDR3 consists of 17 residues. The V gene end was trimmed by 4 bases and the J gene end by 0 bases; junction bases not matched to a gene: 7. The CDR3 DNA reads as TGTGCCAGCAGCTCGCGGACAGGGGCGAGCTCCTACAATGAGCAGTTCTTC. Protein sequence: CASSSRTGASSYNEQFF.

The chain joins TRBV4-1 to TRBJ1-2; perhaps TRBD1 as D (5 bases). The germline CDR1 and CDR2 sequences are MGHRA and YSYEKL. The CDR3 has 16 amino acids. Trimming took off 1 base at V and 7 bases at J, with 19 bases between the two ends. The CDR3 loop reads CASSQGPSLQGAGYTF. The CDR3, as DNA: TGCGCCAGCAGCCAAGGACCTTCTCTGCAGGGAGCTGGCTACACCTTC.

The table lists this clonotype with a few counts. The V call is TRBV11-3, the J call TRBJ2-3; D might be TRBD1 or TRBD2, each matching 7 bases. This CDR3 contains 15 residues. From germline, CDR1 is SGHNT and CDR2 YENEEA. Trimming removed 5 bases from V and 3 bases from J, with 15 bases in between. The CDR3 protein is CASSRREGATDTQYF. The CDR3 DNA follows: TGTGCCAGCAGCCGAAGGGAGGGGGCGACAGATACGCAGTATTTT.

In DNA, the CDR3 is TGCGCCAGCAGCTTGGGCAGGGGAAGTCAGCCCCAGCATTTT. Encoded protein: CASSLGRGSQPQHF. The gene calls are TRBV5-1 and TRBJ1-5; weak D call: TRBD1 (6 bases). In germline, CDR1 is SGHRS, CDR2 YFSETQ. The V and J ends lost 0 bases and 6 bases respectively, with 10 bases between them. The CDR3 is 14 residues long.

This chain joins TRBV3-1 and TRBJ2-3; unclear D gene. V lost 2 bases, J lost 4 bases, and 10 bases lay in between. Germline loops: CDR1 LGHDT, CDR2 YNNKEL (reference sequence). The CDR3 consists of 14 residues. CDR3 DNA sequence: TGTGCCAGCAGCCAAAGAGTAAGCCCAGATACGCAGTATTTT. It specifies CASSQRVSPDTQYF.

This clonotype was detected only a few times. Here the CDR3 DNA reads TGTGCCAGCAGGGGGGGGGACAGCCGTGAGCAGTTCTTC. It translates to CASRGGDSREQFF. The chain has TRBV2 and TRBJ2-5, with D possibly being TRBD1 or TRBD2 (7 bases each). The J call is doubtful: the DNA matches TRBJ2-1 better. Germline CDR1 reads SNHLY; CDR2 reads FYNNEI. This CDR3 is 13 amino acids long.

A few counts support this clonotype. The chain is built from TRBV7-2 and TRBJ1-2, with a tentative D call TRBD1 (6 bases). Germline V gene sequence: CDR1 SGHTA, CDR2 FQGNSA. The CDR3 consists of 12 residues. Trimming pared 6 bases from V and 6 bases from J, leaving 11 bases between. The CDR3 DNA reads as TGTGCCAGCAGGTTTTACAGGGATGGCTACACCTTC. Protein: CASRFYRDGYTF.

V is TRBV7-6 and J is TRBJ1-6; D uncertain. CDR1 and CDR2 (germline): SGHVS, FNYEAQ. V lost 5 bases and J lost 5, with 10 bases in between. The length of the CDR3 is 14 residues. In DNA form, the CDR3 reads TGTGCCAGCAGCCCACGGCCCGATAATTCACCCCTCCACTTT. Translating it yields CASSPRPDNSPLHF.

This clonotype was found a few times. The CDR3 loop is CASSPGGRDYNEQFF. The CDR3 nucleotides read TGTGCCAGCAGTCCGGGGGGGCGAGATTACAATGAGCAGTTCTTC. The gene calls are TRBV7-9 and TRBJ2-1; 8 nucleotides match TRBD2. This CDR3 region has 15 residues. The germline CDR1 and CDR2 sequences are SEHNR and FQNEAQ (reference sequence). V was pared by 6 bases and J by 4 bases, with 8 bases of the junction left unmatched.

The CDR3 DNA reads TGTGCCAGCAGTTACTCGAGGGGTTGGGATTCACCCCTCCACTTT. Amino acid sequence: CASSYSRGWDSPLHF. The V call is TRBV6-6, the J call TRBJ1-6; maybe TRBD1 (5 bases). V was pared by 0 bases and J by 8 bases, with 11 bases between. The CDR3 covers 15 residues. Germline V gene sequence: CDR1 MNHNY, CDR2 SVGAGI (reference sequence).